These 25 T cell receptor beta chains were all obtained from the same sample, sequenced in a study of T cell responses to AZD1222 COVID-19 vaccine. The protocol was immunoSEQ multiplex PCR, while the TCRdb copy is restricted to in-frame clones and leaves out a portion. The sample has some 120,000 clones; 75% to 90% are singletons. The source material was peripheral blood, sampled on day 0 of AZD1222 vaccination. Source of these receptors: an adult in good health.

The chain couples TRBV7-8 to TRBJ1-6; D might be TRBD1 (5 bases). The CDR3 sequence is 16 residues long. Per the germline V gene, CDR1 is SGHVS and CDR2 is FQNEAQ. V was trimmed by 3 bases and J by 4 bases, leaving 13 bases between them. This CDR3 is CASSFSQQGYNSPLHF. CDR3 nucleotide sequence: TGTGCCAGCAGCTTCTCACAGCAGGGTTATAATTCACCCCTCCACTTT.

The rearrangement uses TRBV4-2 and TRBJ2-5, with 11 bases aligning to TRBD2. Per the germline V gene, CDR1 is LGHNA and CDR2 is YNFKEQ. CDR3 size: 16 residues. The J segment lost 11 bases and the V segment lost 1 base, leaving 12 bases of the junction unmatched. The CDR3 loop is CASSQGASGGPESQYF. CDR3 sequence (DNA): TGTGCCAGCAGCCAAGGGGCTAGCGGGGGGCCCGAAAGTCAGTACTTC.

V and J are TRBV25-1 and TRBJ2-2; no clear D. The CDR3 contains 13 residues. V lost 6 bases and J lost 1, with 6 bases in between. Germline V gene lookup returns CDR1 MGHDK and CDR2 SYGVNS. Here the CDR3 reads CASSPGNTGELFF. The CDR3 nucleotides are TGTGCCAGCAGCCCGGGGAACACCGGGGAGCTGTTTTTT.

The chain employs TRBV28 and TRBJ1-1; TRBD1 matches 7 bases. J lost 3 bases, V lost 7 bases, and 8 bases had no gene match. Germline values: CDR1 MDHEN, CDR2 SYDVKM. The CDR3 has 14 amino acids. As DNA, the CDR3 is TGTGCCAGCACCCCAGGGGGGGCCCACACTGAAGCTTTCTTT. Translation: CASTPGGAHTEAFF.

The gene calls are TRBV9 and TRBJ1-2; D is possibly TRBD1 (5 bases). There are 15 residues in the CDR3. Trimming removed 4 bases from V and 3 bases from J, with 16 bases in between. Germline-derived CDR1 and CDR2 are SGDLS and YYNGEE. The CDR3 protein is CASSNSPGADYGYTF. As DNA, the CDR3 is TGTGCCAGCAGCAACTCCCCTGGGGCAGACTATGGCTACACCTTC. Looking up the rest from reference TRBV9 and TRBJ1-2 gives the full variable domain: DSGVTQTPKHLITATGQRVTLRCSPRSGDLSVYWYQQSLDQGLQFLIQYYNGEERAKGNILERFSAQQFPDLHSELNLSSLELGDSALYFCASSNSPGADYGYTFGSGTRLTVV.

The chain links TRBV18 to TRBJ2-1; 9 bases line up with TRBD2. The J segment lost 3 bases and the V segment lost 0 bases, leaving 6 bases of the junction unmatched. CDR1 and CDR2 (germline): KGHSH, LQKENI. This CDR3 has 17 residues. CDR3 amino acids: CASSPPGAGGDYNEQFF. CDR3 sequence (DNA): TGTGCCAGCTCACCACCGGGAGCGGGGGGCGACTACAATGAGCAGTTCTTC.

The chain combines TRBV5-1 with TRBJ1-1; a weak D match, TRBD1 (6 bases). Trimming cost V 5 bases and J 0 bases, with 8 bases left between them. The CDR3 runs 13 residues. Germline values: CDR1 SGHRS, CDR2 YFSETQ. DNA of the CDR3: TGCGCCAGCAGGGACAGCATGAACACTGAAGCTTTCTTT. Protein sequence: CASRDSMNTEAFF.

The CDR3 loop reads CASSQDEGQEVGEQYF. The DNA of the CDR3 is TGTGCCAGCAGCCAAGATGAAGGCCAAGAGGTTGGCGAGCAGTACTTC. The rearrangement uses TRBV14 and TRBJ2-7; D gene uncertain. CDR3 size: 16 residues. V shed 0 bases and J shed 6 bases, with 18 bases lying between them. Per the germline V gene, CDR1 is SGHDN and CDR2 is FVKESK. Full variable domain (outside the CDR3, taken from reference TRBV14 and TRBJ2-7): EAGVTQFPSHSVIEKGQTVTLRCDPISGHDNLYWYRRVMGKEIKFLLHFVKESKQDESGMPNNRFLAERTGGTYSTLKVQPAELEDSGVYFCASSQDEGQEVGEQYFGPGTRLTVT.

The chain is built from TRBV3-1 (or the pseudogene TRBV3-2) and TRBJ1-2; D gene unclear. The V gene's germline CDR1 is LGHDT and CDR2 YNNKEL (reference sequence). The CDR3 runs to 16 residues. V lost 1 base to trimming and J lost 5 bases, with 17 bases between them. As DNA, the CDR3 is TGTGCCAGCAGCCAAGGAGAGTTGGTCAGAAAGTATGGCTACACCTTC. This sequence encodes CASSQGELVRKYGYTF.

The chain links TRBV19 to TRBJ1-1; 11 nucleotides match TRBD1. The V gene's germline CDR1 is LNHDA and CDR2 SQIVND (reference sequence). CDR3 length: 14 residues. The ends lost 10 bases at V and 3 bases at J; junction bases unmatched: 7. The CDR3 reads CAIRMGQGDTEAFF. CDR3 in DNA: TGTGCCATCAGGATGGGACAGGGGGACACTGAAGCTTTCTTT.

The chain joins TRBV18 to TRBJ1-4; TRBD1 aligns across 9 bases. Germline V CDR1 and CDR2: KGHSH, LQKENI. The V gene end was trimmed by 6 bases and the J gene end by 5 bases; junction bases not matched to a gene: 10. This CDR3 comprises 16 residues. The CDR3 nucleotides are TGTGCCAGCTCCCAGTCCACCGGGACAGGGAATGAAAAACTGTTTTTT. Encoded protein: CASSQSTGTGNEKLFF.

V and J are TRBV4-2 and TRBJ1-6; tentative D call: TRBD1 (5 bases). CDR1 and CDR2 from the germline V gene are LGHNA and YNFKEQ. Between the trimmed V and J ends, which lost 0 bases and 4 bases, there was a span of 13 bases. The CDR3 extends over 17 amino acids. The DNA for the CDR3 is TGTGCCAGCAGCCAAGAAGCCGGGGGTTCGTATAATTCACCCCTCCACTTT. Translating gives CASSQEAGGSYNSPLHF.

The chain employs TRBV27 and TRBJ2-7, with TRBD2 as a possible D gene (7 bases). V was shortened by 5 bases and J by 7 bases, with 24 bases between the two germline ends. The CDR3 consists of 16 residues. Germline assignment: CDR1 MNHEY and CDR2 SMNVEV (reference sequence). The CDR3 region is CASSLVGQGKGGEQYF. CDR3 DNA: TGTGCCAGCAGTCTCGTAGGCCAGGGGAAGGGAGGGGAGCAGTACTTC.

The chain couples TRBV19 to TRBJ1-3; D is unclear. Germline V gene data show CDR1 as LNHDA and CDR2 as SQIVND (reference sequence). Trimming stripped 10 bases from V and 4 bases from J, with 11 bases between. The length of the CDR3 is 12 residues. In DNA, the CDR3 is TGTGCCATCGGAGGGTCGGGAAACACCATATATTTT. Translation: CAIGGSGNTIYF.

There are a few counts of this clone. The chain has TRBV2 and TRBJ1-5; no clear D gene. CDR1 is SNHLY and CDR2 is FYNNEI in the germline V gene. Deletions cut 7 bases from V and 5 bases from J, with 12 bases between. CDR3 length: 13 residues. The CDR3 sequence: CASNDGADQPQHF. In DNA form, the CDR3 reads TGTGCCAGCAATGACGGTGCCGATCAGCCCCAGCATTTT. The variable domain in full, with the rest retrieved from reference TRBV2 and TRBJ1-5, is EPEVTQTPSHQVTQMGQEVILRCVPISNHLYFYWYRQILGQKVEFLVSFYNNEISEKSEIFDDQFSVERPDGSNFTLKIRSTKLEDSAMYFCASNDGADQPQHFGDGTRLSIL.

The chain recombines TRBV7-3 with TRBJ1-2, with TRBD1 matching over 8 bases. Germline CDR1 SGHTA, CDR2 FQGTGA. The CDR3 is 15 residues long. V gave up 2 bases and J gave up 4 bases; unmatched junction bases: 6. The CDR3, as DNA: TGTGCCAGCAGCTTACAGGGTGGGACAGGCTATGGCTACACCTTC. This encodes CASSLQGGTGYGYTF.

The rearrangement uses TRBV7-6 and TRBJ1-3; D gene uncertain. Germline CDR1 and CDR2: SGHVS and FNYEAQ. The CDR3 is 16 residues long. V was cut by 1 base and J by 4 bases, with 14 bases left in between. The CDR3 DNA reads TGTGCCAGCAGCTTAGGATCCGCAGGAGCCGGAAACACCATATATTTT. This codes for CASSLGSAGAGNTIYF.

This sequence joins TRBV6-5 and TRBJ2-7; 7 nucleotides align to TRBD1. V was clipped by 6 bases and J by 4 bases; unmatched bases: 6. CDR3 length equals 13 residues. Germline CDR1 MNHEY, CDR2 SVGAGI. The CDR3 is CASSPTGYYEQYF. Here the CDR3 DNA reads TGTGCCAGCAGCCCGACAGGGTATTACGAGCAGTACTTC.

The chain joins TRBV7-9 to TRBJ1-2; the D gene is possibly TRBD1 (5 bases). The germline V gene has CDR1 SEHNR and CDR2 FQNEAQ (reference sequence). V lost 3 bases and J 6 bases, leaving 8 bases between the germline ends. CDR3 length equals 12 residues. CDR3 sequence: CASSLGGDGYTF. The CDR3 coding sequence is TGTGCCAGCAGCTTGGGGGGAGATGGCTACACCTTC.

In its sample, this clone was seen a few times. The chain couples TRBV18 to TRBJ1-2, with unresolved D. The CDR3 contains 13 residues. V was cut by 3 bases and J by 7 bases, with 12 bases left in between. Germline values: CDR1 KGHSH, CDR2 LQKENI. The CDR3 DNA follows: TGTGCCAGCTCACCGGGTTCCGACTTTGGCTACACCTTC. Translated: CASSPGSDFGYTF.

The CDR3 DNA sequence: TGTGCCAGCAGCCGTTCGAGAACCTCCTACGAGCAGTACTTC. This translates into CASSRSRTSYEQYF. V usage is TRBV6-5 and J usage is TRBJ2-7; D is uncertain. The CDR3 has 14 residues. Looked up from germline, CDR1 is MNHEY and CDR2 is SVGAGI. Between the trimmed V and J ends, which lost 6 bases and 0 bases, there was a span of 12 bases.

The chain joins TRBV5-1 to TRBJ2-1; 7 bases line up with TRBD1. This CDR3 is built from 15 residues. The ends lost 4 bases at V and 8 bases at J; junction bases unmatched: 12. The germline V gene has CDR1 SGHRS and CDR2 YFSETQ. CDR3 coding DNA: TGCGCCAGCAGCCCCCCCCGGACAGGTCCCGATGAGCAGTTCTTC. This sequence encodes CASSPPRTGPDEQFF.

The table lists this clone with a count of one. The rearrangement uses TRBV5-4 and TRBJ1-3; 11 nucleotides match TRBD1. Germline-derived CDR1 and CDR2 are SGHNT and YYREEE (reference sequence). The V segment lost 0 bases and the J segment 0 bases; nucleotides outside the gene matches: 2. This CDR3 is 17 amino acids long. This chain's CDR3 is CASSLGGQGGSGNTIYF. The CDR3 region has the DNA TGTGCCAGCAGCTTGGGGGGACAGGGGGGCTCTGGAAACACCATATATTTT. The variable domain in full, completed from reference TRBV5-4 and TRBJ1-3, reads ETGVTQSPTHLIKTRGQQVTLRCSSQSGHNTVSWYQQALGQGPQFIFQYYREEENGRGNFPPRFSGLQFPNYSSELNVNALELDDSALYLCASSLGGQGGSGNTIYFGEGSWLTVV.

The chain has TRBV27 and TRBJ2-3, with D possibly TRBD1 on 5 matching bases. CDR1 is MNHEY, CDR2 SMNVEV, per germline (reference sequence). The CDR3 loop spans 14 amino acids. Trimming cost V 5 bases and J 4 bases, with 13 bases left between them. In nucleotides, the CDR3 is TGTGCCAGCAGTACCCTCCTAGGGGCAGATACGCAGTATTTT. This sequence encodes CASSTLLGADTQYF.

The J gene is TRBJ1-3, the V gene TRBV30; D gene unclear. The CDR3 is 15 amino acids. From germline, CDR1 is GTSNPN and CDR2 SVGIG (reference sequence). The V end was cut by 0 bases, the J end by 0 bases, with 9 bases between. CDR3 bases: TGTGCCTGGAGTGTAACCCTGAGCTCTGGAAACACCATATATTTT. Residues: CAWSVTLSSGNTIYF.